The 21 T cell receptor beta chains below were found in one sample sequenced in a study of identical twins. TCRdb reprocessed the 5' RACE reads with MiXCR, giving one entry per CDR3 protein. The sample records 200,000 to 300,000 distinct CDR3 sequences, 10% to 15% being singletons. The data were also submitted as part of a second study, on yellow fever vaccine responses in identical twins.

The sample taken for sequencing was memory (CD45RO+) T cells sorted from blood. These receptor sequences come from a woman aged 18-35 years in good health.

As concerns this clonotype: It may be a read error: a sequence one base away is much more abundant. The chain links TRBV12-3 or TRBV12-4 to TRBJ2-7; 8 nucleotides line up with TRBD1. The CDR3 runs 14 residues. The CDR3 here is CASAWGTGGHEQHF. In nucleotides, the CDR3 is TGTGCCAGCGCCTGGGGGACAGGAGGACACGAGCAGCACTTC.

The gene calls are TRBV27 and TRBJ2-1; D is possibly TRBD1 or TRBD2 (5 bases each). This CDR3 has 17 residues. Trimming shortened V by 5 bases and J by 8 bases, and 25 bases separated the two germline ends. In germline, CDR1 is MNHEY, CDR2 SMNVEV (reference sequence). DNA of the CDR3: TGTGCCAGCAGTACTCCCGCTAGGATTGGGGGAGCGGATGAGCAGTTCTTC. Amino acid sequence: CASSTPARIGGADEQFF.

This clonotype was found a few times. This chain joins TRBV6-2 or TRBV6-3 and TRBJ2-2; perhaps TRBD2 as D (6 bases). V lost 6 bases and J 6 bases, leaving 20 bases between the germline ends. CDR1 and CDR2 from the germline V gene are MNHEY and SVGEGT. This CDR3 is built from 16 residues. The DNA for the CDR3 is TGTGCCAGCAGCGCCGCCAGCCTAGGGGAGGCCGGGGAGCTGTTTTTT. Its protein is CASSAASLGEAGELFF.

This chain joins TRBV5-1 and TRBJ1-1, with D maybe TRBD1 (5 bases). The CDR3 consists of 15 residues. Trimming cost V 2 bases and J 1 base, with 12 bases left between them. CDR1 SGHRS and CDR2 YFSETQ come from the germline V gene. The DNA for the CDR3 is TGCGCCAGCAGCTTTGACAGTCCGGGGAACACTGAAGCTTTCTTT. This encodes CASSFDSPGNTEAFF.

CDR3 sequence (DNA): TGTGCCACCAGCAGAGATGTCCGAGAGACCCAGTACTTC. The encoded protein is CATSRDVRETQYF. The V call is TRBV15, the J call TRBJ2-5; D not resolved. The V gene lost 0 bases and the J gene lost 4 bases, with 6 bases spanning the gap. The CDR3 has 13 amino acids. CDR1 and CDR2 from the germline V gene are LNHNV and YYDKDF (reference sequence).

The genes are TRBV5-6 and TRBJ1-1; 7 positions agree with TRBD1. Per germline, CDR1 SGHDT and CDR2 YYEEEE. The V gene end was trimmed by 4 bases and the J gene end by 0 bases; junction bases not matched to a gene: 9. The CDR3 has 16 amino acids. The DNA for the CDR3 is TGTGCCAGCAGCGGGAAGACAGGGTATGTGAACACTGAAGCTTTCTTT. Translating it yields CASSGKTGYVNTEAFF.

This clonotype has just a few counts. The CDR3 region is CATGQDGNTEAFF. CDR3 coding DNA: TGTGCCACTGGACAGGACGGGAACACTGAAGCTTTCTTT. The gene calls are TRBV10-3 and TRBJ1-1; 7 bases line up with TRBD1. The CDR3 runs 13 residues. Germline loops: CDR1 ENHRY, CDR2 SYGVKD. The V gene end was trimmed by 10 bases and the J gene end by 1 base; junction bases not matched to a gene: 6.

V usage is TRBV7-9 and J usage is TRBJ1-3, with 7 bases aligning to TRBD1. V trimming: 4 bases; J trimming: 5 bases; junction bases outside the gene matches: 8. CDR3 size: 15 residues. The germline CDR1 and CDR2 sequences are SEHNR and FQNEAQ (reference sequence). The CDR3 DNA is TGTGCCAGCAGCTCCCCGGGACAGCGGAGAAACACCATATATTTT. Encoded protein: CASSSPGQRRNTIYF.

A few counts support this clonotype. The chain is built from TRBV6-6 and TRBJ1-1, with a weak D call TRBD1 (6 bases). CDR1 and CDR2 from the germline V gene are MNHNY and SVGAGI (reference sequence). Trimming took 5 bases from V and 6 from J, leaving 13 bases between them. CDR3 length: 13 residues. The CDR3 DNA is TGTGCCAGCAGTGGCACAGGGACATCTGAAGCTTTCTTT. This gives the protein CASSGTGTSEAFF.

In its sample, this clonotype was seen a few times. This chain uses TRBV30 with TRBJ1-6; 10 nucleotides line up with TRBD1. Germline-derived CDR1 and CDR2 are GTSNPN and SVGIG (reference sequence). V was pared by 5 bases and J by 8 bases, with 3 bases of the junction left unmatched. There are 13 residues in the CDR3. CDR3 nucleotides: TGTGCCTGGGTCGGACAGGGGGATTCACCCCTCCACTTT. Translating gives CAWVGQGDSPLHF.

The sample holds a few counts of this clonotype. J is TRBJ2-7 and V is TRBV6-2 or TRBV6-3; the D gene could be TRBD1 or TRBD2 (5 bases each). The CDR3 loop spans 14 amino acids. Trimming left V 4 bases short and J 4 bases short, with 14 bases between. Germline CDR1 and CDR2: MNHEY and SVGEGT. The chain's CDR3 is CASSSRDEGYEQYF. Written as DNA, the CDR3 is TGTGCCAGCAGTTCTCGGGATGAGGGGTACGAGCAGTACTTC.

A few counts support this clonotype. The rearrangement uses TRBV11-2 and TRBJ2-7; TRBD2 agrees at 9 bases. With 5 bases clipped from V and 0 bases from J, the junction kept 14 bases outside the gene matches. CDR1 SGHAT and CDR2 FQNNGV come from the germline V gene. There are 18 residues in the CDR3. The CDR3 nucleotides are TGTGCCAGCAGCCCCTCAGCGGGAGGTGCCCTGGGCTCCTACGAGCAGTACTTC. Protein: CASSPSAGGALGSYEQYF.

The sample holds a few counts of this clonotype. The rearrangement uses TRBV29-1 and TRBJ1-5; 8 nucleotides line up with TRBD1. This CDR3 has 13 residues. Germline V lookup: CDR1 SQVTM, CDR2 ANQGSEA. The V segment lost 6 bases and the J segment 5 bases; nucleotides outside the gene matches: 6. This CDR3 reads CSVSTGADQPQHF. CDR3 DNA: TGCAGCGTCTCGACAGGGGCCGATCAGCCCCAGCATTTT.

This clonotype has just a few counts. The V and J genes are TRBV4-3 and TRBJ1-2; D unresolved. This CDR3 has 15 amino acids. Germline CDR1 reads LGHNA; CDR2 reads YSLEER. V lost 0 bases, J lost 7 bases, and 15 bases lay in between. CDR3 DNA sequence: TGCGCCAGCAGCCAAGATTACGAGGTTCGTGGTGGCTACACCTTC. It translates to CASSQDYEVRGGYTF.

This clonotype was recorded many times. CDR3 residues: CASSASTVSLDTQYF. The CDR3 DNA is TGTGCCAGCAGCGCATCGACAGTGTCCCTAGATACGCAGTATTTT. The chain uses TRBV9 and TRBJ2-3, with D possibly being TRBD1 (5 bases). V gave up 3 bases and J gave up 5 bases, with 16 bases separating them. The CDR3 is 15 amino acids. Germline V gene lookup returns CDR1 SGDLS and CDR2 YYNGEE.

The chain carries TRBV7-2 and TRBJ2-2, with 8 nucleotides matching TRBD1. CDR3 length: 15 residues. From germline, CDR1 is SGHTA and CDR2 FQGNSA. Trimming took 5 bases from V and 4 from J; bases not matched to a gene: 6. The CDR3 DNA sequence: TGTGCCAGCAGCGCCCGACAGGGGAGCACCGGGGAGCTGTTTTTT. Amino acid sequence: CASSARQGSTGELFF.

This clonotype was detected a few times. The chain is built from TRBV7-9 and TRBJ2-7; no firm D call. The CDR3 covers 14 residues. V was trimmed by 1 base and J by 0 bases, leaving 7 bases between them. Germline CDR1 and CDR2: SEHNR and FQNEAQ (reference sequence). DNA of the CDR3: TGTGCCAGCAGCTTAGACACACTCTCCTACGAGCAGTACTTC. Encoded protein: CASSLDTLSYEQYF.

The chain combines TRBV20-1 with TRBJ1-5, with D uncertain. V was pared by 1 base and J by 0 bases, with 10 bases between. Per germline, CDR1 DFQATT and CDR2 SNEGSKA (reference sequence). This CDR3 has 15 residues. DNA for the CDR3: TGCAGTGCTAGAGCACAGTCTTATAGCAATCAGCCCCAGCATTTT. Translated: CSARAQSYSNQPQHF.

This clonotype was recorded many times. This chain links TRBV29-1 with TRBJ2-7, with 9 bases that match TRBD2. V was pared by 4 bases and J by 3 bases, with 22 bases of the junction left unmatched. This CDR3 spans 19 amino acids. Germline CDR1 and CDR2: SQVTM and ANQGSEA. In DNA form, the CDR3 reads TGCAGCGTTGTCGGTAAGCCCCGAGAAACTAGCGGGCGTGACTACGAGCAGTACTTC. Its translation: CSVVGKPRETSGRDYEQYF.

V and J are TRBV20-1 and TRBJ2-5, with 8 bases identical to TRBD2. Germline CDR1 is DFQATT and CDR2 is SNEGSKA (reference sequence). The CDR3 length is 14 residues. The ends lost 1 base at V and 6 bases at J; junction bases unmatched: 7. This CDR3 reads CSARVREGHQTQYF. In nucleotides, the CDR3 is TGCAGTGCTAGAGTACGGGAGGGCCATCAGACCCAGTACTTC.

This clonotype was observed a handful of times. The V gene is TRBV6-1, the J gene TRBJ1-4; the D is unclear. The CDR3 covers 14 residues. Germline CDR1 is MNHNS and CDR2 is SASEGT. V dropped 4 bases and J dropped 7 bases, with 13 bases sitting between them. CDR3 loop: CASSGLVKGEKLFF. CDR3 DNA: TGTGCCAGCAGTGGACTCGTCAAGGGTGAAAAACTGTTTTTT.